This T cell receptor beta chain was observed in a study of blood T cell repertoires in COVID-19. Study-level information: The origin of the acute and convalescent COVID-19 samples was the United States, Italy and Spain.

As for this clone: Different DNA sequences within this sample yield the same CDR3.

Only in-frame clones appear in the TCRdb table, and some are missing; sequencing was by immunoSEQ multiplex PCR. The sample includes more than 150,000 clones, 89% of them seen just once. Material: peripheral blood. The sequence came from a man between 35 and 55 years old with acute or convalescent COVID-19.

CDR3 region: CASSLNGAGYGYTF. The CDR3 coding sequence is TGCGCCAGCAGCTTGAACGGTGCCGGGTATGGCTACACCTTC. The genes are TRBV5-1 and TRBJ1-2, with D unclear. The CDR3 is made up of 14 amino acids. Trimming stripped 1 base from V and 5 bases from J, with 12 bases between. The germline V gene has CDR1 SGHRS and CDR2 YFSETQ.